A single sample gave rise to the 20 T cell receptor beta chains below, sequenced in a study of control samples from healthy donors and cancer patients. Method: immunoSEQ multiplex PCR; TCRdb's copy keeps in-frame clones and lacks some. The data hold about 120,000 clones, with roughly nine tenths observed a single time. The sequencing input was blood. The receptor source for this set is a man aged 50 to 60 in good health.

A single count supports this clone. The J gene is TRBJ1-3, the V gene TRBV6-6, with a tentative D call TRBD1 (6 bases). The ends were cut back, 0 bases at V and 4 bases at J, with 10 bases in the middle. Germline CDR1 MNHNY, CDR2 SVGAGI (reference sequence). CDR3 length: 15 residues. The CDR3 DNA reads TGTGCCAGCAGTTACTCGACAGGAGGGGGAAACACCATATATTTT. Encoded protein: CASSYSTGGGNTIYF.

J is TRBJ2-5 and V is TRBV7-7; the D is unclear. CDR3 length: 16 residues. V was clipped by 1 base and J by 4 bases, with 16 bases between them. Germline V gives CDR1 SSHAT, CDR2 FNYEAQ (reference sequence). The CDR3 protein is CASSLGRGVAIETQYF. The CDR3 DNA reads TGTGCCAGCAGCTTAGGCCGCGGTGTGGCCATAGAGACCCAGTACTTC.

V is TRBV7-9 and J is TRBJ2-7; D not certain. Germline loops: CDR1 SEHNR, CDR2 FQNEAQ (reference sequence). The germline V and J ends were trimmed by 5 bases and 3 bases, with 11 bases remaining between them. The CDR3 has 13 residues. The CDR3 sequence is CASSLAQSYEQYF. In DNA form, the CDR3 reads TGTGCCAGCAGCCTCGCCCAGAGCTACGAGCAGTACTTC.

The rearrangement uses TRBV30 and TRBJ2-5; perhaps TRBD2 as D (5 bases). The germline CDR1 and CDR2 sequences are GTSNPN and SVGIG (reference sequence). Trimming removed 8 bases from V and 4 bases from J, with 11 bases in between. The CDR3 has 11 amino acids. CDR3 sequence: CAVEEIETQYF. The CDR3 bases are TGTGCCGTGGAGGAGATAGAGACCCAGTACTTC. The full variable domain, with the rest looked up from reference TRBV30 and TRBJ2-5, is SQTIHQWPATLVQPVGSPLSLECTVEGTSNPNLYWYRQAAGRGLQLLFYSVGIGQISSEVPQNLSASRPQDRQFILSSKKLLLSDSGFYLCAVEEIETQYFGPGTRLLVL.

The chain combines TRBV18 with TRBJ2-7; 10 bases match TRBD1. CDR1 is KGHSH, CDR2 LQKENI, per germline. This CDR3 region has 15 residues. Trimming at V came to 6 bases and at J to 0 bases, leaving 5 bases not matched to a gene. Here the CDR3 DNA reads TGTGCCAGCTCTCCGGGACAGGGGTTCTCCTACGAGCAGTACTTC. Translation gives CASSPGQGFSYEQYF.

The genes are TRBV6-1 and TRBJ1-6; possible D gene TRBD1, 5 bases. The V and J ends lost 1 base and 13 bases respectively, with 11 bases between them. Looked up from germline, CDR1 is MNHNS and CDR2 is SASEGT. The CDR3 has 13 residues. The CDR3 sequence is CASSEGNGTPLHF. DNA of the CDR3: TGTGCCAGCAGTGAAGGGAATGGGACGCCCCTCCACTTT.

The gene calls are TRBV10-3 and TRBJ2-5; a weak D match, TRBD1 (6 bases). Between the trimmed V and J ends, which lost 6 bases and 2 bases, there was a span of 10 bases. Germline V gene data show CDR1 as ENHRY and CDR2 as SYGVKD. The CDR3 is made up of 13 amino acids. For the CDR3, the DNA is TGTGCCATCAGCCATACAGGGCAAGAGACCCAGTACTTC. Translation: CAISHTGQETQYF.

The V gene is TRBV15, the J gene TRBJ2-2; the match to TRBD1 covers 9 bases. The CDR3 contains 15 residues. V shed 4 bases and J 5 bases; nucleotides not matched to a gene: 5. Germline V lookup: CDR1 LNHNV, CDR2 YYDKDF (reference sequence). As DNA, the CDR3 is TGTGCCACCAGCACGGGACAGGGATCGACCGGGGAGCTGTTTTTT. It codes for CATSTGQGSTGELFF.

This clone was observed a few times. This chain uses TRBV15 with TRBJ1-1, with D perhaps matching TRBD1 (6 bases). Germline V CDR1 and CDR2: LNHNV, YYDKDF (reference sequence). The CDR3 extends over 16 amino acids. V lost 1 base and J 0 bases, leaving 12 bases between the germline ends. As DNA, the CDR3 is TGTGCCACCAGCAGAGGAGGGGGTGGAGTGAACACTGAAGCTTTCTTT. It codes for CATSRGGGGVNTEAFF. The complete variable domain, with remaining parts taken from reference TRBV15 and TRBJ1-1, reads DAMVIQNPRYQVTQFGKPVTLSCSQTLNHNVMYWYQQKSSQAPKLLFHYYDKDFNNEADTPDNFQSRRPNTSFCFLDIRSPGLGDTAMYLCATSRGGGGVNTEAFFGQGTRLTVV.

This chain joins TRBV7-2 and TRBJ2-7; 11 bases fit TRBD2. V shed 1 base and J 3 bases; nucleotides not matched to a gene: 2. Germline-derived CDR1 and CDR2 are SGHTA and FQGNSA. The CDR3 has 15 residues. CDR3 in amino acids: CASSLGLAGIYEQYF. CDR3 coding DNA: TGTGCCAGCAGCTTAGGACTAGCGGGGATCTACGAGCAGTACTTC.

This chain uses TRBV5-1 with TRBJ2-2; tentatively, D is TRBD2 (5 bases). V was trimmed by 1 base and J by 2 bases, leaving 12 bases between them. CDR1 and CDR2 (germline): SGHRS, YFSETQ. This CDR3 is 16 amino acids long. The CDR3 loop reads CASSLLVGRNTGELFF. Here the CDR3 DNA reads TGCGCCAGCAGCTTGTTGGTGGGGAGAAACACCGGGGAGCTGTTTTTT.

This chain uses TRBV10-2 with TRBJ1-6; tentative D call: TRBD1 (6 bases). The CDR3 spans 14 residues. The V end was cut by 7 bases, the J end by 8 bases, with 15 bases between. In germline, CDR1 is WSHSY, CDR2 SAAADI. CDR3 sequence: CASTLGGGDSPLHF. The CDR3 DNA reads TGCGCCAGCACCCTAGGGGGGGGTGATTCACCCCTCCACTTT.

The chain employs TRBV4-2 and TRBJ1-2; 7 bases align to TRBD1. Germline V gives CDR1 LGHNA, CDR2 YNFKEQ. The CDR3 sequence is 17 residues long. V lost 1 base, J lost 0 bases, and 8 bases stayed unmatched. CDR3 protein: CASSQGPLGQTNYGYTF. CDR3 DNA: TGTGCCAGCAGCCAAGGGCCCCTGGGACAGACTAACTATGGCTACACCTTC.

The CDR3 protein is CASSIEGTARETQYF. CDR3 nucleotide sequence: TGTGCCAGTAGTATAGAGGGGACAGCTCGAGAGACCCAGTACTTC. V and J are TRBV19 and TRBJ2-5; 7 nucleotides align to TRBD1. CDR3 size: 15 residues. Germline V gene sequence: CDR1 LNHDA, CDR2 SQIVND (reference sequence). V lost 0 bases, J lost 4 bases, and 5 bases stayed unmatched.

The V call is TRBV12-3 or TRBV12-4, the J call TRBJ1-1, with D unresolved. Trimming left V 3 bases short and J 6 bases short, with 11 bases between. The CDR3 sequence is 13 residues long. CDR3 sequence: CASSLRQVSEAFF. DNA of the CDR3: TGTGCCAGCAGTTTGAGGCAAGTCTCTGAAGCTTTCTTT.

This clone has only one observation. The chain has TRBV19 and TRBJ1-6, with 7 bases aligning to TRBD1. Germline CDR1 reads LNHDA; CDR2 reads SQIVND (reference sequence). V lost 6 bases to trimming and J lost 10 bases; unmatched junction nucleotides: 9. The length of the CDR3 is 14 residues. CDR3 bases: TGTGCCAGTAGCCGGGGGGACAGAGAATCACCCCTCCACTTT. Its translation: CASSRGDRESPLHF. Variable domain in full (rest from reference TRBV19 and TRBJ1-6): DGGITQSPKYLFRKEGQNVTLSCEQNLNHDAMYWYRQDPGQGLRLIYYSQIVNDFQKGDIAEGYSVSREKKESFPLTVTSAQKNPTAFYLCASSRGDRESPLHFGNGTRLTVT.

The count of this clone is one. This rearrangement joins TRBV18 to TRBJ1-2; 7 bases map to TRBD1. Losses at the gene ends were 0 bases for V and 5 bases for J; bases not matched to a gene: 9. This CDR3 is 16 amino acids long. Per germline, CDR1 KGHSH and CDR2 LQKENI. CDR3 nucleotide sequence: TGTGCCAGCTCACCACCGGTGGCAGGGGGATCATATGGCTACACCTTC. Translated: CASSPPVAGGSYGYTF.

This clone showed up just a few times. The J gene is TRBJ2-1, the V gene TRBV6-1; D remains unclear. The germline V gene encodes CDR1 MNHNS and CDR2 SASEGT. V was cut by 3 bases and J by 2 bases, with 5 bases left in between. This CDR3 spans 13 amino acids. CDR3 amino acids: CASSDTTYNEQFF. The CDR3 region has the DNA TGTGCCAGCAGTGACACCACCTACAATGAGCAGTTCTTC.

The chain uses TRBV6-6 and TRBJ2-1; D not certain. V was cut by 2 bases and J by 1 base, with 6 bases left in between. Germline loops: CDR1 MNHNY, CDR2 SVGAGI (reference sequence). The CDR3 loop spans 14 amino acids. CDR3 sequence reads: CASSYGHSYNEQFF. As DNA, the CDR3 is TGTGCCAGCAGTTACGGTCATTCCTACAATGAGCAGTTCTTC.

The chain is built from TRBV24-1 and TRBJ2-5, with TRBD1 as a possible D gene (6 bases). Germline assignment: CDR1 KGHDR and CDR2 SFDVKD. V was trimmed by 4 bases and J by 2 bases, leaving 13 bases between them. The CDR3 has 15 residues. The CDR3 nucleotides are TGTGCCACCAGTGACTCGACAGGATATCAAGAGACCCAGTACTTC. It yields the protein CATSDSTGYQETQYF.